The clone carrying this T cell receptor (beta chain) has more than one count but fewer than ten. Its cognate antigen is unknown. The sample originates from a study of cytomegalovirus exposure and HLA in healthy donors. Study-level background: The 550 to 700 first-cohort repertoires and the 95 to 150 validation repertoires shared the same platform, a later analysis reported.

V dropped 4 bases and J dropped 3; count of bases not matched to a gene: 1. The CDR3 consists of 12 residues. The germline V gene has CDR1 SQVTM and CDR2 ANQGSEA. Produced via immunoSEQ multiplex PCR; TCRdb's table is partial and in-frame only. The sample lists 200,000 to 250,000 clones; around four fifths were seen once. Findings and limits, study-wide: Later, an analysis found that TCR clusters from the first cohort tended to co-occur in the roughly 110 validation repertoires. Through in vitro validation, a few CMV-associated chains were shown to be specific for CMV antigens. Across donors, most TCRs were seen rarely, yet some public ones were widespread.

The chain couples TRBV29-1 to TRBJ1-1; 8 bases are shared with TRBD1. Material: PBMCs. This sequence was found in a woman aged 18-29 years in good health and CMV-seronegative. In nucleotides, the CDR3 is TGCAGCGTTGCACAGGGGGACACTGAAGCTTTCTTT. Its protein is CSVAQGDTEAFF. Complete variable domain (other parts from reference TRBV29-1 and TRBJ1-1): SAVISQKPSRDICQRGTSLTIQCQVDSQVTMMFWYRQQPGQSLTLIATANQGSEATYESGFVIDKFPISRPNLTFSTLTVSNMSPEDSSIYLCSVAQGDTEAFFGQGTRLTVV.